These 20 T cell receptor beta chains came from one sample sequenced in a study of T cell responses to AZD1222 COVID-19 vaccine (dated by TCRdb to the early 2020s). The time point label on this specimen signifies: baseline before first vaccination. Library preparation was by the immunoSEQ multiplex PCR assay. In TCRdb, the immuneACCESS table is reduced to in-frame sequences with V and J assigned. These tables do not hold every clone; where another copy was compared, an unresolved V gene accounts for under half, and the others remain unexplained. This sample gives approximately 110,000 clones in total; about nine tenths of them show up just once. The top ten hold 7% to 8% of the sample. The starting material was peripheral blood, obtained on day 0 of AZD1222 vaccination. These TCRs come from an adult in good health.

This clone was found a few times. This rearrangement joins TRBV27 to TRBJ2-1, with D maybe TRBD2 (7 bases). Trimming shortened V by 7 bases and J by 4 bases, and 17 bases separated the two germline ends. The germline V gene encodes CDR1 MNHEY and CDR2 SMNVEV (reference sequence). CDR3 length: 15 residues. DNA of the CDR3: TGTGCCAGCATCCAGTTAGGGGGGGCGTACAATGAGCAGTTCTTC. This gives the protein CASIQLGGAYNEQFF.

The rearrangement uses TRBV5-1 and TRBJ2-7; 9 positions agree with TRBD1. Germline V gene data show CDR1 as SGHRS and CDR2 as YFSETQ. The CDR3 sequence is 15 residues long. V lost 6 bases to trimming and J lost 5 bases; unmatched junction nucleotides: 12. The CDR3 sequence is CASTPKTGGSNEQYF. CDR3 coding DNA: TGCGCCAGCACGCCCAAGACAGGGGGAAGCAACGAGCAGTACTTC.

This CDR3 reads CASSFMDKWGRGYTF. CDR3 bases: TGTGCCAGCAGCTTTATGGACAAATGGGGCCGTGGCTACACCTTC. The rearrangement links TRBV7-2 to TRBJ1-2, with D possibly being TRBD1 (5 bases). Looked up from germline, CDR1 is SGHTA and CDR2 is FQGNSA. Between the trimmed V and J ends, which lost 3 bases and 7 bases, there was a span of 18 bases. CDR3 length: 15 residues. The complete variable domain, with remaining parts taken from reference TRBV7-2 and TRBJ1-2, reads GAGVSQSPSNKVTEKGKDVELRCDPISGHTALYWYRQSLGQGLEFLIYFQGNSAPDKSGLPSDRFSAERTGGSVSTLTIQRTQQEDSAVYLCASSFMDKWGRGYTFGSGTRLTVV.

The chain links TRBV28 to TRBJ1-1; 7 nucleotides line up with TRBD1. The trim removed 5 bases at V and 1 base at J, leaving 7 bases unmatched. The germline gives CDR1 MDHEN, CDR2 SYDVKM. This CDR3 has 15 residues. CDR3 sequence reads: CASSPGGTANTEAFF. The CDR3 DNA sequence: TGTGCCAGCAGTCCAGGGGGGACGGCGAACACTGAAGCTTTCTTT.

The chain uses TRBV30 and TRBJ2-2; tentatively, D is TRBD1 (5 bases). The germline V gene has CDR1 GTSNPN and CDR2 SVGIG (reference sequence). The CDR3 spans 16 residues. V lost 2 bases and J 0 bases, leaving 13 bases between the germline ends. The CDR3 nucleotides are TGTGCCTGGAGTCCACTGGGGCAGGCGAACACCGGGGAGCTGTTTTTT. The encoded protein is CAWSPLGQANTGELFF. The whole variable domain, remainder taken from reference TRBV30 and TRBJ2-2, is SQTIHQWPATLVQPVGSPLSLECTVEGTSNPNLYWYRQAAGRGLQLLFYSVGIGQISSEVPQNLSASRPQDRQFILSSKKLLLSDSGFYLCAWSPLGQANTGELFFGEGSRLTVL.

The CDR3 DNA is TGCGCCAGCAAAGTAACTCAGGGTCCCTACGAGCAGTACTTC. Translated: CASKVTQGPYEQYF. V gene TRBV5-1 combines with J gene TRBJ2-7; D perhaps matches TRBD1 (5 bases). This CDR3 comprises 14 residues. V was trimmed by 6 bases and J by 2 bases, leaving 15 bases between them. Per the germline V gene, CDR1 is SGHRS and CDR2 is YFSETQ.

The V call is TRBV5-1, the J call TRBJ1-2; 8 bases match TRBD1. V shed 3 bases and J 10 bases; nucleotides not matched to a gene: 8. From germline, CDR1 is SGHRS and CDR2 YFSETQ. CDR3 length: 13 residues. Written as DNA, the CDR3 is TGCGCCAGCAGCTACGACGACAGGGGCGACTACACCTTC. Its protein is CASSYDDRGDYTF.

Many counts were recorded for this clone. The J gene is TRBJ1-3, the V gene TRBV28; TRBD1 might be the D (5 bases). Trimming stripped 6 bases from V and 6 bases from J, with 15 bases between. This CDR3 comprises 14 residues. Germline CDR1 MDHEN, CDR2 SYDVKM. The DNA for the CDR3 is TGTGCCAGCAGGGGGACTATACCGACAAACACCATATATTTT. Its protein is CASRGTIPTNTIYF.

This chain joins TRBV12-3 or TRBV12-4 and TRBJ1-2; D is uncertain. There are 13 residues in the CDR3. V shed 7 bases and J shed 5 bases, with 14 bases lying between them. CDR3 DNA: TGTGCCAGCACCATCGGAGACGGGTATGGCTACACCTTC. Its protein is CASTIGDGYGYTF.

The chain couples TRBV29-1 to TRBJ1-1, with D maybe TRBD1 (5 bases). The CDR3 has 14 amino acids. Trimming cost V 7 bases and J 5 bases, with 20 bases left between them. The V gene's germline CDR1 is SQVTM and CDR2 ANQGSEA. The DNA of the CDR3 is TGCAGCGCCTTGCTGGGGGGTGAGAGGACTGAAGCTTTCTTT. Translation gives CSALLGGERTEAFF.

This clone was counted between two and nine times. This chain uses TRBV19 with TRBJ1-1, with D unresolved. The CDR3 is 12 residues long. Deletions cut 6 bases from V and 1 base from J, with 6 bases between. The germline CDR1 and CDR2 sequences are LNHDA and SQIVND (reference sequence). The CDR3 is CASRSSNTEAFF. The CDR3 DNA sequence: TGTGCCAGTAGATCGTCGAACACTGAAGCTTTCTTT.

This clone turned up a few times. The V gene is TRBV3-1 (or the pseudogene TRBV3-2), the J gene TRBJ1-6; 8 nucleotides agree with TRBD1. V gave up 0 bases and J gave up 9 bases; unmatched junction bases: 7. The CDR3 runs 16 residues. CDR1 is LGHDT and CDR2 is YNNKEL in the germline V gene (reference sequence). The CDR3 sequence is CASSQDYRGYGSPLHF. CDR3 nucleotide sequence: TGTGCCAGCAGCCAAGATTACAGGGGGTACGGTTCACCCCTCCACTTT.

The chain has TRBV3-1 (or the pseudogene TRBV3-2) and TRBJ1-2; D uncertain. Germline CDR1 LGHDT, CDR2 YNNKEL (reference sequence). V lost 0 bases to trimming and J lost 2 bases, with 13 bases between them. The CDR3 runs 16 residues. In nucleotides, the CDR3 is TGTGCCAGCAGCCAAGAATGGGCAGTACCCAACTATGGCTACACCTTC. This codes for CASSQEWAVPNYGYTF.

This chain's CDR3 is CASSRGGTSGREREQYF. CDR3 DNA: TGTGCCAGCAGCCGGGGAGGGACTAGCGGGAGGGAGCGGGAGCAGTACTTC. The V gene is TRBV21-1, the J gene TRBJ2-7; whether TRBD2, the table's D call, matches the DNA was not checked. TRBV21-1 is a documented pseudogene. The CDR3 length is 17 residues.

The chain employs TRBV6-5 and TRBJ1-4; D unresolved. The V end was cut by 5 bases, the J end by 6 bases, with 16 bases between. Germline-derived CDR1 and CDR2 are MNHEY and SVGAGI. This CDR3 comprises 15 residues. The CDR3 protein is CASSQQLGRDEKLFF. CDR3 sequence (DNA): TGTGCCAGCAGTCAGCAATTGGGGAGGGATGAAAAACTGTTTTTT.

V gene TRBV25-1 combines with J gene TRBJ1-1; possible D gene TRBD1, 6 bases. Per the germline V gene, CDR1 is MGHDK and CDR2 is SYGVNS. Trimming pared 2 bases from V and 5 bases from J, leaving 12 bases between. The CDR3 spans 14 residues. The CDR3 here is CASSEPGQGTEAFF. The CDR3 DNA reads TGTGCCAGCAGTGAACCGGGACAAGGGACTGAAGCTTTCTTT. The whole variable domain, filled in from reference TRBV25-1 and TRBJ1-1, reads EADIYQTPRYLVIGTGKKITLECSQTMGHDKMYWYQQDPGMELHLIHYSYGVNSTEKGDLSSESTVSRIRTEHFPLTLESARPSHTSQYLCASSEPGQGTEAFFGQGTRLTVV.

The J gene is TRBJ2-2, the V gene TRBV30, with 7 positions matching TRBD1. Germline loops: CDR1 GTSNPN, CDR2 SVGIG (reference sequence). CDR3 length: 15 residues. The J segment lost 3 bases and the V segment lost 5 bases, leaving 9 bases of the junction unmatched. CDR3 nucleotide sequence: TGTGCCTGGCTGGGGACAGAAGGGTACACCGGGGAGCTGTTTTTT. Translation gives CAWLGTEGYTGELFF.

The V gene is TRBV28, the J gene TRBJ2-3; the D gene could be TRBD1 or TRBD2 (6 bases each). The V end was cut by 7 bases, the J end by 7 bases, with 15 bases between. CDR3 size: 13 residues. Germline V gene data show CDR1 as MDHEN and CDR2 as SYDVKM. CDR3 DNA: TGTGCCAGCACCGGCCAGGGGAGGCATACGCAGTATTTT. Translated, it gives CASTGQGRHTQYF.

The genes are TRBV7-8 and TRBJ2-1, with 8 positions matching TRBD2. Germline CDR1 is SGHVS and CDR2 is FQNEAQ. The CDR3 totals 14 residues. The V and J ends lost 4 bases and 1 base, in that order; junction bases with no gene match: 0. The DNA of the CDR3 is TGTGCCAGCAGCTCTAGCGGGTCCTACAATGAGCAGTTCTTC. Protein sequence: CASSSSGSYNEQFF.

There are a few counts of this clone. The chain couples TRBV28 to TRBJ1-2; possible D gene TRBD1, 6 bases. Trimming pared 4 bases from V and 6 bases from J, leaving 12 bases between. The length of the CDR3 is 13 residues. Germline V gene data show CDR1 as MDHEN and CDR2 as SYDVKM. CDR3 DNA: TGTGCCAGCAGTTCCCAGGGGAACCATGGCTACACCTTC. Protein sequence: CASSSQGNHGYTF.